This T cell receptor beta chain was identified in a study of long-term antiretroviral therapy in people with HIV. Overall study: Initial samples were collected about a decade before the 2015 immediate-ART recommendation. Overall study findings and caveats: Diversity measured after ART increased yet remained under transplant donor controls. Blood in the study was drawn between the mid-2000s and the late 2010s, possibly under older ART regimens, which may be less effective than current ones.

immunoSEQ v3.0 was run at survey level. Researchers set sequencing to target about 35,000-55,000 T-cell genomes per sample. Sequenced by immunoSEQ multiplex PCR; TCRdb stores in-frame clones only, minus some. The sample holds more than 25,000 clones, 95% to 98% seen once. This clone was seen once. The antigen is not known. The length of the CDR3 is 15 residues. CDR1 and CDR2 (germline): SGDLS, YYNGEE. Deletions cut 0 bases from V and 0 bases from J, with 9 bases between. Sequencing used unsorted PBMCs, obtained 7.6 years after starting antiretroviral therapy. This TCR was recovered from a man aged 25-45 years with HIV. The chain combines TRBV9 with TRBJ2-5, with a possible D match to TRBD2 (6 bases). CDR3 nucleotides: TGTGCCAGCAGCGTAGGGGGACTCAACCAAGAGACCCAGTACTTC. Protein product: CASSVGGLNQETQYF.